This T cell receptor (beta chain) was documented in a study of blood T cell repertoires in COVID-19. Study information: Acute and convalescent COVID-19 specimens originated in the United States, Italy and Spain. The analysed material was cDNA or gDNA that came from T cells, B-cell-depleted T cells, or PBMCs.

As originally analysed: For nucleated cells, counts were estimated from reference gene primer amplification. The data were produced by immunoSEQ multiplex PCR, yet TCRdb's version contains in-frame clones alone and is incomplete. The V and J calls and clone size come from that table; D and trimming were worked out from the DNA. The sample lists approximately 170,000 clones; roughly 90% were seen once. The specimen was peripheral blood. This clonotype was obtained from a man younger than 30 with COVID-19, enrolled during active disease.

This CDR3 is CASTSGNEQFF. The CDR3 coding sequence is TGCGCCAGCACTAGCGGGAATGAGCAGTTCTTC. This chain connects TRBV5-1 to TRBJ2-1; TRBD2 matches 8 bases. CDR3 length equals 11 residues. J was trimmed by 7 bases and V by 6 bases; bases with no gene match: 0. Per germline, CDR1 SGHRS and CDR2 YFSETQ. The full variable domain, with the rest looked up from reference TRBV5-1 and TRBJ2-1, is KAGVTQTPRYLIKTRGQQVTLSCSPISGHRSVSWYQQTPGQGLQFLFEYFSETQRNKGNFPGRFSGRQFSNSRSEMNVSTLELGDSALYLCASTSGNEQFFGPGTRLTVL.